The clone carrying this T cell receptor (beta chain) was observed a single time. Sequencing used immunoSEQ multiplex PCR; TCRdb keeps in-frame clones, though not all of them. This table has around 300,000 clones, around 89% appearing once. Treatment meaning: over 15 received Ad26.COV2.S at low or high dose, single or two shots; roughly 5 received placebo; per-sample allocation not given. Sampling occurred on day 63 after the first vaccine or placebo injection. Losses at the gene ends were 0 bases for V and 4 bases for J; bases not matched to a gene: 5. This CDR3 spans 16 amino acids. Germline CDR1 reads LNHNV; CDR2 reads YYDKDF (reference sequence). The source of the sample is a study of Ad26.COV2.S vaccination and SARS-CoV-2 variants.

Specimen: peripheral blood, collected in a trial of Ad26.COV2.S vaccine versus placebo. The chain carries TRBV15 and TRBJ1-5; 8 bases fit TRBD1. The sequence derives from a person aged 18-65 years who received the Ad26.COV2.S COVID-19 vaccine or a placebo. As DNA, the CDR3 is TGTGCCACCAGCAGAGATCGCCAGGGGGCAAATCAGCCCCAGCATTTT. It encodes CATSRDRQGANQPQHF.